The 7 T cell receptor beta chains presented below share a single source sample, sequenced in a study of T cell responses to AZD1222 COVID-19 vaccine. The method was immunoSEQ multiplex PCR; TCRdb's version includes in-frame clones alone and lacks a portion of them. This table holds 90,000 to 150,000 clones, around nine tenths found once. The sequencing here drew on peripheral blood, taken 28 days after the second dose of the MenACWY control vaccine. The receptors derive from an adult who received the MenACWY meningococcal vaccine as a control.

The chain is built from TRBV10-1 and TRBJ2-1; TRBD2 matches at 16 bases. This CDR3 is built from 16 residues. The germline gives CDR1 WNHNN, CDR2 SYGVQD (reference sequence). The V segment lost 0 bases and the J segment 8 bases; nucleotides outside the gene matches: 1. The CDR3 nucleotides are TGCGCCAGCAGTGAGTCGGGACTAGCGGGAGGGGATGAGCAGTTCTTC. This encodes CASSESGLAGGDEQFF.

This clone came up once. The CDR3 region is CASNKHGTGEAFF. CDR3 bases: TGCGCCAGCAATAAACACGGGACGGGTGAAGCTTTCTTT. The chain uses TRBV10-1 and TRBJ1-1; D is possibly TRBD1 (5 bases). The ends were cut back, 7 bases at V and 7 bases at J, with 16 bases in the middle. CDR1 is WNHNN, CDR2 SYGVQD, per germline (reference sequence). This CDR3 comprises 13 residues.

The chain uses TRBV28 and TRBJ2-5, with 9 bases fitting TRBD1. The CDR3 loop spans 15 amino acids. Germline trimming cut 4 bases from V and 4 bases from J; bases unmatched to any gene: 7. The V gene's germline CDR1 is MDHEN and CDR2 SYDVKM. The CDR3 coding sequence is TGTGCCAGCAGTTCACAGGGGGCGACTAGAGAGACCCAGTACTTC. It yields the protein CASSSQGATRETQYF. The full variable domain, completed using reference TRBV28 and TRBJ2-5, is DVKVTQSSRYLVKRTGEKVFLECVQDMDHENMFWYRQDPGLGLRLIYFSYDVKMKEKGDIPEGYSVSREKKERFSLILESASTNQTSMYLCASSSQGATRETQYFGPGTRLLVL.

The chain couples TRBV2 to TRBJ2-5, with TRBD2 matching over 11 bases. CDR1 is SNHLY, CDR2 FYNNEI, per germline. The CDR3 has 18 amino acids. Trimming cost V 3 bases and J 2 bases; bases outside gene matches: 11. The CDR3 region has the DNA TGTGCCAGCAGTGAGGCCCATCCTAGCGGGGGGAGACAAGAGACCCAGTACTTC. It codes for CASSEAHPSGGRQETQYF.

The V gene is TRBV6-5, the J gene TRBJ2-3; either TRBD1 or TRBD2 may supply D (5 bases each). The CDR3 spans 14 residues. V was shortened by 7 bases and J by 2 bases, with 13 bases between the two germline ends. Germline V CDR1 and CDR2: MNHEY, SVGAGI. The CDR3 DNA follows: TGTGCCAGCACTGGGGGAGCCCACACAGATACGCAGTATTTT. This encodes CASTGGAHTDTQYF.

The genes are TRBV7-2 and TRBJ2-1; no reliable D call. The CDR3 contains 14 residues. Trimming stripped 1 base from V and 8 bases from J, with 12 bases between. The germline CDR1 and CDR2 sequences are SGHTA and FQGNSA. CDR3 in DNA: TGTGCCAGCAGCTTAGTTGGTAGATTCTATGAGCAGTTCTTC. Translation gives CASSLVGRFYEQFF.

The chain recombines TRBV9 with TRBJ2-3, with TRBD2 matching 12 bases. The CDR3 extends over 18 amino acids. With 3 bases clipped from V and 4 bases from J, the junction kept 12 bases outside the gene matches. Germline CDR1 is SGDLS and CDR2 is YYNGEE. CDR3 sequence reads: CASSARGTSGLGADTQYF. CDR3 DNA: TGTGCCAGCAGCGCCCGCGGGACTAGCGGGCTTGGCGCAGATACGCAGTATTTT.